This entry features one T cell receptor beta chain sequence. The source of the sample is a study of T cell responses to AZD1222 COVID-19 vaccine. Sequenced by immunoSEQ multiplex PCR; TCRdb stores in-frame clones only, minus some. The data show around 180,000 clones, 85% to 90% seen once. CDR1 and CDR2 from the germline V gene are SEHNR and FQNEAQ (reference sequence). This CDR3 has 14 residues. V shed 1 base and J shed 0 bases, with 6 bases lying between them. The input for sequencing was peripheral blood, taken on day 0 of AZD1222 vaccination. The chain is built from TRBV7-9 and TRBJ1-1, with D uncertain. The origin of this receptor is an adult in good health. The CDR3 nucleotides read TGTGCCAGCAGCTTAGTCTATGTGAACACTGAAGCTTTCTTT. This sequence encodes CASSLVYVNTEAFF.